What follows are 8 T cell receptor beta chains derived from one specimen sequenced in a study of cytomegalovirus exposure and HLA in healthy donors. Primers for the PCR totalled 60 Vbeta and 13 Jbeta. TCRdb keeps only in-frame clones here, not all; method: immunoSEQ multiplex PCR. The sample records around 130,000 clones, 75% being singletons. Input material: PBMCs. All receptors derive from a woman aged 40 to 49 in good health and CMV-seropositive.

The V gene is TRBV6-5, the J gene TRBJ2-5, with D possibly TRBD2 on 6 matching bases. Germline CDR1 reads MNHEY; CDR2 reads SVGAGI. The V end was cut by 4 bases, the J end by 5 bases, with 8 bases between. This CDR3 contains 12 residues. The CDR3 region is CASSSGLETQYF. The CDR3 coding sequence is TGTGCCAGCAGTTCGGGACTGGAGACCCAGTACTTC.

The chain uses TRBV7-9 and TRBJ2-7; possible D gene TRBD1, 7 bases. V dropped 4 bases and J dropped 4 bases, with 23 bases sitting between them. CDR3 length: 17 amino acids. CDR1 is SEHNR and CDR2 is FQNEAQ in the germline V gene (reference sequence). This CDR3 is CASSSSSGGRYGYEQYF. The CDR3 DNA reads TGTGCCAGCAGCTCATCATCAGGGGGGCGTTACGGTTACGAGCAGTACTTC. Complete variable domain (other parts from reference TRBV7-9 and TRBJ2-7): DTGVSQNPRHKITKRGQNVTFRCDPISEHNRLYWYRQTLGQGPEFLTYFQNEAQLEKSRLLSDRFSAERPKGSFSTLEIQRTEQGDSAMYLCASSSSSGGRYGYEQYFGPGTRLTVT.

The count of this clone is one. J is TRBJ1-4 and V is TRBV7-2, with a weak D call TRBD1 (5 bases). The CDR3 is 15 residues long. Germline assignment: CDR1 SGHTA and CDR2 FQGNSA. The V gene lost 5 bases and the J gene lost 8 bases, with 18 bases spanning the gap. CDR3 nucleotide sequence: TGTGCCAGCAGCGCCTACAGGCAACGTGGGGAAAAACTGTTTTTT. As protein: CASSAYRQRGEKLFF.

The rearrangement uses TRBV5-6 and TRBJ2-1, with 8 bases matching TRBD1. The V gene's germline CDR1 is SGHDT and CDR2 YYEEEE. This CDR3 comprises 17 residues. Trimming removed 0 bases from V and 4 bases from J; junction bases left unmatched: 9. Written as DNA, the CDR3 is TGTGCCAGCAGCTTGGAGGGGACAGGCCCCCCATACAATGAGCAGTTCTTC. Protein sequence: CASSLEGTGPPYNEQFF.

This clone has only one observation. The chain has TRBV7-9 and TRBJ2-1, with 11 nucleotides matching TRBD2. J was trimmed by 5 bases and V by 6 bases; bases with no gene match: 6. Germline-derived CDR1 and CDR2 are SEHNR and FQNEAQ (reference sequence). This CDR3 region has 15 residues. CDR3 nucleotides: TGTGCCAGCAGGACGGGGACTAGCGGTAACAATGAGCAGTTCTTC. Amino acid sequence: CASRTGTSGNNEQFF.

The V gene is TRBV19, the J gene TRBJ1-5; maybe TRBD1 (5 bases). The germline V and J ends were trimmed by 9 bases and 5 bases, with 11 bases remaining between them. Looked up from germline, CDR1 is LNHDA and CDR2 is SQIVND (reference sequence). This CDR3 has 12 residues. In DNA, the CDR3 is TGTGCCAGCTGTTGGGGGGATCAGCCCCAGCATTTT. It is translated as CASCWGDQPQHF.

This chain links TRBV11-3 with TRBJ2-1, with D possibly matching TRBD1 (5 bases). Trimming took off 5 bases at V and 4 bases at J, with 9 bases between the two ends. The CDR3 is 13 residues long. Per the germline V gene, CDR1 is SGHNT and CDR2 is YENEEA. The CDR3 DNA follows: TGTGCCAGCAGCGCAGACAGATACAATGAGCAGTTCTTC. It yields the protein CASSADRYNEQFF.

This sequence joins TRBV5-1 and TRBJ1-4; D may be TRBD1 (5 bases). Germline CDR1 reads SGHRS; CDR2 reads YFSETQ. The CDR3 is 13 residues long. The ends were cut back, 4 bases at V and 6 bases at J, with 10 bases in the middle. The CDR3 DNA reads TGCGCCAGCAGCGTGCAAGGGGATGAAAAACTGTTTTTT. This encodes CASSVQGDEKLFF. Supplemented by reference TRBV5-1 and TRBJ1-4, the full variable domain reads KAGVTQTPRYLIKTRGQQVTLSCSPISGHRSVSWYQQTPGQGLQFLFEYFSETQRNKGNFPGRFSGRQFSNSRSEMNVSTLELGDSALYLCASSVQGDEKLFFGSGTQLSVL.